Shown below are 26 T cell receptor beta chains from a single sample sequenced in a study of CD8+CD57+ T cells in acquired aplastic anemia. The use of genomic DNA as template underpinned the TCR beta VDJ and CDR3 profiling. A single record per CDR3 protein comes from TCRdb applying MiXCR to the reads. The sample records about 190,000 distinct CDR3 sequences, 50% to 55% being singletons. The sample was sorted CD4+, CD8+, or CD8+CD57+ T cells (not recorded which) from PBMCs. Receptors originate from a human donor in good health, serving as a control.

This chain connects TRBV6-4 to TRBJ2-1, with D perhaps given as TRBD1 or TRBD2 (6 bases each). Trimming stripped 2 bases from V and 8 bases from J, with 10 bases between. CDR1 and CDR2 from the germline V gene are MRHNA and SNTAGT. The CDR3 runs 13 residues. The CDR3 is CASSDEGGDEQFF. CDR3 sequence (DNA): TGTGCCAGCAGTGACGAGGGGGGAGATGAGCAGTTCTTC.

This clonotype was detected many times. The genes are TRBV29-1 and TRBJ2-3, with a weak D call TRBD2 (7 bases). Germline V lookup: CDR1 SQVTM, CDR2 ANQGSEA. The V and J ends lost 4 bases and 5 bases respectively, with 10 bases between them. The CDR3 contains 12 residues. CDR3 amino acids: CSVARGGDTQYF. The CDR3 nucleotides are TGCAGCGTTGCGAGGGGGGGAGATACGCAGTATTTT.

The chain combines TRBV18 with TRBJ2-5; a possible D gene is TRBD1 (6 bases). This CDR3 is 16 amino acids long. Deletions cut 3 bases from V and 2 bases from J, with 16 bases between. CDR1 is KGHSH and CDR2 is LQKENI in the germline V gene. CDR3 in amino acids: CASSPGTSRGQETQYF. DNA for the CDR3: TGTGCCAGCTCACCGGGAACGTCGAGGGGGCAAGAGACCCAGTACTTC. Full variable domain (outside the CDR3, taken from reference TRBV18 and TRBJ2-5): NAGVMQNPRHLVRRRGQEARLRCSPMKGHSHVYWYRQLPEEGLKFMVYLQKENIIDESGMPKERFSAEFPKEGPSILRIQQVVRGDSAAYFCASSPGTSRGQETQYFGPGTRLLVL.

V usage is TRBV10-3 and J usage is TRBJ2-7; D unclear. CDR1 is ENHRY and CDR2 is SYGVKD in the germline V gene. This CDR3 spans 13 amino acids. With 2 bases removed from V and 6 bases from J, the gap between germline ends came to 11 bases. In DNA, the CDR3 is TGTGCCATCAGTGAGCCTAACGAACCCGAGCAGTACTTC. Translated, it gives CAISEPNEPEQYF.

The sample holds many counts of this clonotype. The rearrangement links TRBV29-1 to TRBJ1-2; 8 bases agree with TRBD1. The CDR3 covers 11 residues. Germline CDR1 and CDR2: SQVTM and ANQGSEA. Trimming at V came to 6 bases and at J to 6 bases, leaving 3 bases not matched to a gene. The CDR3 sequence: CSVRDRNGYTF. The CDR3 DNA is TGCAGCGTCAGGGACAGGAATGGCTACACCTTC. The whole variable domain, filled in from reference TRBV29-1 and TRBJ1-2, reads SAVISQKPSRDICQRGTSLTIQCQVDSQVTMMFWYRQQPGQSLTLIATANQGSEATYESGFVIDKFPISRPNLTFSTLTVSNMSPEDSSIYLCSVRDRNGYTFGSGTRLTVV.

J is TRBJ2-3 and V is TRBV7-6; D uncertain. The CDR3 covers 18 residues. V shed 5 bases and J shed 12 bases, with 33 bases lying between them. From germline, CDR1 is SGHVS and CDR2 FNYEAQ. CDR3: CASSPGRSNCWHRGTQYF. The CDR3 DNA is TGTGCCAGCAGCCCTGGCCGGAGTAACTGCTGGCACAGAGGTACACAGTATTTT.

This clonotype was observed a handful of times. This rearrangement joins TRBV7-3 to TRBJ2-1; D is undetermined. The CDR3 extends over 16 amino acids. Trimming left V 6 bases short and J 4 bases short, with 19 bases between. Germline CDR1 SGHTA, CDR2 FQGTGA. CDR3 nucleotide sequence: TGTGCCAGCAGTTTCCCCTCGGCAGCTGGGTACAATGAGCAGTTCTTC. Translated, it gives CASSFPSAAGYNEQFF.

The J gene is TRBJ1-2, the V gene TRBV2, with no clear D. The CDR3 spans 13 residues. Germline values: CDR1 SNHLY, CDR2 FYNNEI. V was pared by 1 base and J by 3 bases, with 6 bases between. The CDR3 DNA is TGTGCCAGCAGTGAAGAGGCAGACTATGGCTACACCTTC. Amino acid sequence: CASSEEADYGYTF. Full variable domain (missing parts from reference TRBV2 and TRBJ1-2): EPEVTQTPSHQVTQMGQEVILRCVPISNHLYFYWYRQILGQKVEFLVSFYNNEISEKSEIFDDQFSVERPDGSNFTLKIRSTKLEDSAMYFCASSEEADYGYTFGSGTRLTVV.

For this clonotype: This may be a read error, as it is one base from a much larger clone. This sequence joins TRBV28 and TRBJ1-2, with 7 positions matching TRBD1. Per germline, CDR1 MDHEN and CDR2 SYDVKM. CDR3 length: 12 amino acids. V shed 10 bases and J 7 bases; nucleotides not matched to a gene: 9. This CDR3 is CAMEDRASGYTF. CDR3 DNA: TGTGCCATGGAAGACAGGGCGTCTGGCTACACCTTC.

The chain employs TRBV25-1 and TRBJ1-2, with D possibly matching TRBD1 (5 bases). V dropped 4 bases and J dropped 4 bases, with 19 bases sitting between them. CDR1 MGHDK and CDR2 SYGVNS come from the germline V gene. The CDR3 has 16 residues. In DNA, the CDR3 is TGTGCCAGCAGTGGCGTACAGGAAGGTTTGAGCTATGGCTACACCTTC. Encoded protein: CASSGVQEGLSYGYTF.

This clonotype occurred many times. The chain couples TRBV6-6 to TRBJ2-6; D might be TRBD1 (5 bases). CDR1 and CDR2 (germline): MNHNY, SVGAGI (reference sequence). This CDR3 spans 15 amino acids. V lost 5 bases and J lost 2, with 10 bases in between. The CDR3 protein is CASSTDSTGANVLTF. The CDR3 region has the DNA TGTGCCAGCAGTACAGACAGTACTGGGGCCAACGTCCTGACTTTC.

In its sample, this clonotype was seen many times. This chain uses TRBV5-1 with TRBJ2-1, with D possibly TRBD1 on 5 matching bases. The CDR3 is 13 amino acids. The ends were cut back, 5 bases at V and 8 bases at J, with 14 bases in the middle. Germline CDR1 is SGHRS and CDR2 is YFSETQ. CDR3 amino acids: CASSPGHLDEQFF. The DNA for the CDR3 is TGCGCCAGCAGTCCTGGACACCTAGATGAGCAGTTCTTC.

This clonotype came up once. At one boundary the junction diverges from the germline segment, which might be a read error. The chain is built from TRBV7-8 and TRBJ1-5, with a weak D call TRBD1 (5 bases). Germline V gives CDR1 SGHVS, CDR2 FQNEAQ. The length of the CDR3 is 15 residues. The CDR3 DNA sequence: TGTGCCAGCAGCTTAGTGGGCAACCAAAATGCTGGGGCTGATTTT. Translating gives CASSLVGNQNAGADF.

Points on this clonotype: The CDR3 end shows no conserved phenylalanine or tryptophan, and so a read error is likely. The chain links TRBV12-3 or TRBV12-4 to TRBJ1-2; D is ambiguous. The CDR3 is 11 residues long. V was pared by 3 bases and J by 8 bases, with 7 bases between. DNA of the CDR3: TGTGCCAGCAGTTTGGGAGGGGGCTACACCCTC. This gives the protein CASSLGGGYTL.

The chain employs TRBV19 and TRBJ2-7; D perhaps matches TRBD1 (5 bases). CDR3 size: 14 residues. Germline CDR1 is LNHDA and CDR2 is SQIVND (reference sequence). The V gene lost 5 bases and the J gene lost 0 bases, with 11 bases spanning the gap. The CDR3 spells CASSSTDLSYEQYF. The CDR3 nucleotides are TGTGCCAGTAGTTCGACAGACCTCTCCTACGAGCAGTACTTC. The entire variable domain, with the rest obtained from reference TRBV19 and TRBJ2-7, is as follows: DGGITQSPKYLFRKEGQNVTLSCEQNLNHDAMYWYRQDPGQGLRLIYYSQIVNDFQKGDIAEGYSVSREKKESFPLTVTSAQKNPTAFYLCASSSTDLSYEQYFGPGTRLTVT.

This clonotype was detected only once. The V gene is TRBV10-3, the J gene TRBJ2-7, with D maybe TRBD2 (5 bases). The ends were cut back, 11 bases at V and 0 bases at J, with 14 bases in the middle. The CDR3 length is 13 residues. The germline gives CDR1 ENHRY, CDR2 SYGVKD. Here the CDR3 reads CALRGDRSYEQYF. CDR3 coding DNA: TGTGCCCTTCGGGGAGATCGCTCCTACGAGCAGTACTTC.

This clonotype was observed many times. J is TRBJ1-2 and V is TRBV27; 7 positions match TRBD1. This CDR3 has 13 residues. The V and J ends lost 2 bases and 5 bases, in that order; junction bases with no gene match: 2. CDR1 and CDR2 from the germline V gene are MNHEY and SMNVEV (reference sequence). Here the CDR3 reads CASSLAGGYGYTF. The CDR3 region has the DNA TGTGCCAGCAGTTTAGCAGGGGGGTATGGCTACACCTTC.

The V gene is TRBV6-1, the J gene TRBJ1-3, with TRBD1 matching over 10 bases. CDR1 is MNHNS and CDR2 is SASEGT in the germline V gene. Germline trimming cut 5 bases from V and 0 bases from J; bases unmatched to any gene: 10. The length of the CDR3 is 18 residues. CDR3 region: CASSPQGTGVNSGNTIYF. The CDR3, as DNA: TGTGCCAGCAGTCCACAAGGGACAGGGGTTAACTCTGGAAACACCATATATTTT.

This clonotype was seen repeatedly, ten times or more. The V and J genes are TRBV5-1 and TRBJ2-7; D not certain. The CDR3 is made up of 15 amino acids. Trimming pared 7 bases from V and 3 bases from J, leaving 20 bases between. Germline V CDR1 and CDR2: SGHRS, YFSETQ. DNA for the CDR3: TGCGCCAGCGAAGGGCCCGGGCAGTCGCGCTACGAGCAGTACTTC. It yields the protein CASEGPGQSRYEQYF.

This clonotype was detected a few times. CDR3 in DNA: TGTGCCAGCAGGCCCCGGGGGGGATTGGATGAAAAACTGTTTTTT. Amino acid sequence: CASRPRGGLDEKLFF. V and J are TRBV12-3 or TRBV12-4 and TRBJ1-4; D may be TRBD1 (5 bases). V was clipped by 6 bases and J by 6 bases, with 17 bases between them. The CDR3 loop spans 15 amino acids.

V usage is TRBV19 and J usage is TRBJ2-7, with D possibly TRBD1 on 6 matching bases. V was shortened by 6 bases and J by 2 bases, with 11 bases between the two germline ends. Germline V CDR1 and CDR2: LNHDA, SQIVND (reference sequence). This CDR3 is built from 13 residues. The CDR3 DNA sequence: TGTGCCAGTAGGCAGGGGAGCACCTACGAGCAGTACTTC. Protein product: CASRQGSTYEQYF.

In this sample, this clonotype turned up many times. The chain combines TRBV6-5 with TRBJ1-6; D call uncertain. CDR3 length: 14 residues. Between the trimmed V and J ends, which lost 6 bases and 0 bases, there was a span of 6 bases. Germline V gene data show CDR1 as MNHEY and CDR2 as SVGAGI. The CDR3 DNA reads as TGTGCCAGCAGGAGAGGCTCCTATAATTCACCCCTCCACTTT. Protein product: CASRRGSYNSPLHF.

V is TRBV20-1 and J is TRBJ1-1; 7 bases fit TRBD1. V gave up 2 bases and J gave up 9 bases; unmatched junction bases: 3. Germline CDR1 is DFQATT and CDR2 is SNEGSKA (reference sequence). The CDR3 contains 11 residues. The DNA for the CDR3 is TGCAGTGCTAGATGGGGACAGAAAGCTTTCTTT. As protein: CSARWGQKAFF.

The V gene is TRBV4-1, the J gene TRBJ1-1; D may be TRBD1 (6 bases). Trimming shortened V by 1 base and J by 1 base, and 13 bases separated the two germline ends. The germline V gene has CDR1 MGHRA and CDR2 YSYEKL. The CDR3 consists of 16 residues. The CDR3 nucleotides are TGCGCCAGCAGCCAAGCCCCCGGGACATCGAACACTGAAGCTTTCTTT. Protein: CASSQAPGTSNTEAFF.

This clonotype turned up a few times. The V and J genes are TRBV9 and TRBJ2-3; 9 bases match TRBD2. The CDR3 runs 15 residues. Germline V gene data show CDR1 as SGDLS and CDR2 as YYNGEE. With 4 bases clipped from V and 1 base from J, the junction kept 4 bases outside the gene matches. The CDR3 here is CASSIPSGGTDTQYF. In DNA form, the CDR3 reads TGTGCCAGCAGCATCCCTAGCGGGGGCACAGATACGCAGTATTTT. The variable domain in full, with the rest retrieved from reference TRBV9 and TRBJ2-3, is DSGVTQTPKHLITATGQRVTLRCSPRSGDLSVYWYQQSLDQGLQFLIQYYNGEERAKGNILERFSAQQFPDLHSELNLSSLELGDSALYFCASSIPSGGTDTQYFGPGTRLTVL.

This clonotype was recorded at least ten times. The chain employs TRBV7-2 and TRBJ1-2, with D uncertain. From germline, CDR1 is SGHTA and CDR2 FQGNSA. The CDR3 is 12 amino acids. V dropped 7 bases and J dropped 4 bases, with 10 bases sitting between them. The CDR3 sequence: CASTPVLYGYTF. CDR3 bases: TGTGCCAGCACTCCGGTGCTCTATGGCTACACCTTC.